This record looks at one T cell receptor beta chain sequence and its context. The antigen remains unidentified. V shed 3 bases and J 0 bases; nucleotides not matched to a gene: 2. Germline-derived CDR1 and CDR2 are SGDLS and YYNGEE. The CDR3 contains 14 residues. The data were taken from a study of shared clonotypes between healthy human individuals. Notes on the study in general: Sharing across four donors was seen in 4% to 5.5% of naive CD4 clonotypes.

Data came from immunoSEQ multiplex PCR; TCRdb stores just in-frame clones and leaves some out. The sample contains 2 million to 2.5 million clones, roughly 95% of which appear only once. The source of this sequence is a man in his late teens or twenties in good health. The V and J genes are TRBV9 and TRBJ2-5; 7 bases align to TRBD1. The sample comprised naive CD4+ T cells sorted from blood. Subset described: CD45RA+ positively selected. CDR3 in amino acids: CASSDGTDQETQYF. In DNA form, the CDR3 reads TGTGCCAGCAGCGATGGGACAGACCAAGAGACCCAGTACTTC.